This TCR beta chain was identified during a study of technical replicates of blood from a few donors. Assay used: immunoSEQ multiplex PCR; TCRdb lists only in-frame clones, some missing. The sample lists roughly 82,000 clones; roughly 95% were seen once. The ends were cut back, 0 bases at V and 7 bases at J, with 18 bases in the middle. The CDR3 extends over 16 amino acids. CDR1 is SGHVS, CDR2 FNYEAQ, per germline. The source of this sequence is a human donor in good health. Sequences were obtained from T cells isolated from PBMCs. V gene TRBV7-6 combines with J gene TRBJ1-2; D remains unclear. As DNA, the CDR3 is TGTGCCAGCAGCTTAGCGCCCGAAGACAACCTACTTGGCTACACCTTC. Translated, it gives CASSLAPEDNLLGYTF.